The present entry profiles one TCR beta chain with its context. Its antigen is unknown. The PCR employed 60 Vbeta primers together with 13 Jbeta primers. Per the authors' pipeline: Roughly 12 million shared chains were among 80 million or so unique TCR beta chains counted in a later analysis. This table comes from immunoSEQ multiplex PCR, and its TCRdb copy is limited to in-frame clones, with some not included. V and J calls and clone size follow that table, whereas D and trimming were derived from the DNA. The top ten hold 2.6% of the sample, which has approximately 110,000 clones, about 79% seen once. The entry originates in a study of cytomegalovirus exposure and HLA in healthy donors. Study-level points and caveats: Specificity of a few CMV-associated chains for CMV antigens was verified in vitro.

The source is a man between 50 and 59 years old in good health and CMV-seropositive. Sequencing was carried out using PBMCs.

The CDR3 is CASSLDSGSYNEQFF. The CDR3 DNA is TGTGCCAGCAGCTTGGATAGCGGGAGCTACAATGAGCAGTTCTTC. The V gene is TRBV5-4, the J gene TRBJ2-1, with 9 bases aligning to TRBD2. In germline, CDR1 is SGHNT, CDR2 YYREEE (reference sequence). There are 15 residues in the CDR3. V was pared by 0 bases and J by 3 bases, with 1 base of the junction left unmatched. The full variable domain, rest sourced from reference TRBV5-4 and TRBJ2-1, is ETGVTQSPTHLIKTRGQQVTLRCSSQSGHNTVSWYQQALGQGPQFIFQYYREEENGRGNFPPRFSGLQFPNYSSELNVNALELDDSALYLCASSLDSGSYNEQFFGPGTRLTVL.